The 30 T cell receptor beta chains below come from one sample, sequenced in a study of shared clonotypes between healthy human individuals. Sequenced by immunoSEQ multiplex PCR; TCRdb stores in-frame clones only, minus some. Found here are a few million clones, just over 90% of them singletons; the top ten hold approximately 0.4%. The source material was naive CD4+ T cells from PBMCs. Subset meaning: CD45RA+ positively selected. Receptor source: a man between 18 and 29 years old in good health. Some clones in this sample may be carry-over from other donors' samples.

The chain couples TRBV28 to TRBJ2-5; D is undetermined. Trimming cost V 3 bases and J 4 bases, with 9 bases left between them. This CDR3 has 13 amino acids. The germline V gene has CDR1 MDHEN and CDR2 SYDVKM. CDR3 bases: TGTGCCAGCAGTTTGGCAGAGCGAGAGACCCAGTACTTC. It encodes CASSLAERETQYF.

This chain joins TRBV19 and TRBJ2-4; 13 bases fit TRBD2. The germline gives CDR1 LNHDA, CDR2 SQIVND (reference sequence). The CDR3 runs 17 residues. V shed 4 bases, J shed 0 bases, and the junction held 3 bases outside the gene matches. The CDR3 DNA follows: TGTGCCAGTAGTACCCGACTAGCGGGAGGAGCCAAAAACATTCAGTACTTC. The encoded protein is CASSTRLAGGAKNIQYF.

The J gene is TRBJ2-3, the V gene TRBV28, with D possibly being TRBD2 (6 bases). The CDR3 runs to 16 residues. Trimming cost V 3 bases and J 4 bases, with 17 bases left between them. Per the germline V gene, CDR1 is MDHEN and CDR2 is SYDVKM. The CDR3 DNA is TGTGCCAGCAGTTTCCACGGTCGGCCGGGGGCAGATACGCAGTATTTT. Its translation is CASSFHGRPGADTQYF.

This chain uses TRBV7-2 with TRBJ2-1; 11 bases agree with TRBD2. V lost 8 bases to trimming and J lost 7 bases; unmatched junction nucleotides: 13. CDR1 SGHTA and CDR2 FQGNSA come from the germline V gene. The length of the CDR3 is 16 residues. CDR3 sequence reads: CASLTTGTSGRNEQFF. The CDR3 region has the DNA TGTGCCAGCCTGACTACCGGGACTAGCGGTAGGAATGAGCAGTTCTTC.

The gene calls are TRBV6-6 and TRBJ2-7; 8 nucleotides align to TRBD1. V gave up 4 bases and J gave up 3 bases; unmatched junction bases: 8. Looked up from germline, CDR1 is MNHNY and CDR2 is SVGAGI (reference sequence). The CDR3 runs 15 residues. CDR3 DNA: TGTGCCAGCAGTTCCGACAGGGGTTCTTTCTACGAGCAGTACTTC. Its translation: CASSSDRGSFYEQYF.

As DNA, the CDR3 is TGTGCCAGCAGCTCCGGGGCTAGCGGGGCACACTACGAGCAGTACTTC. Translating it yields CASSSGASGAHYEQYF. The chain recombines TRBV28 with TRBJ2-7, with 9 bases that match TRBD2. Unmatched junction bases numbered 12, after V lost 6 bases and J lost 3 bases. Per germline, CDR1 MDHEN and CDR2 SYDVKM. The CDR3 is made up of 16 amino acids. Full variable domain (outside the CDR3, taken from reference TRBV28 and TRBJ2-7): DVKVTQSSRYLVKRTGEKVFLECVQDMDHENMFWYRQDPGLGLRLIYFSYDVKMKEKGDIPEGYSVSREKKERFSLILESASTNQTSMYLCASSSGASGAHYEQYFGPGTRLTVT.

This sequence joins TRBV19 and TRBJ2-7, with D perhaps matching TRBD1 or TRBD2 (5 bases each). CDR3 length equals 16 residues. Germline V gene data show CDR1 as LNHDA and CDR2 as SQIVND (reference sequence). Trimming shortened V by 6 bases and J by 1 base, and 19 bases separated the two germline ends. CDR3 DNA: TGTGCCAGTAGCAACCCCGGGGCCCTACAGTCCTACGAGCAGTACTTC. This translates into CASSNPGALQSYEQYF.

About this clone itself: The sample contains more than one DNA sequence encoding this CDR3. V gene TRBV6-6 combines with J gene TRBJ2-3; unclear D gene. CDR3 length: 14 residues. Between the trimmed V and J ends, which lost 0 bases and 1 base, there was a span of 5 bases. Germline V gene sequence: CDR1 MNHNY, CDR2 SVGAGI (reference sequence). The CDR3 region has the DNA TGTGCCAGCAGTTACTCTGGCGGCACAGATACGCAGTATTTT. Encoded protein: CASSYSGGTDTQYF.

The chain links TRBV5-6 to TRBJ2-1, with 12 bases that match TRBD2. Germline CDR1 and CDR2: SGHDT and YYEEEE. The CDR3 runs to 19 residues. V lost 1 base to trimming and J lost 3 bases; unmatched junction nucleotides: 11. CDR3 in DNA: TGTGCCAGCAGCTTGCGTCTAGCGGGAGGGAGGGGCCTCTACAATGAGCAGTTCTTC. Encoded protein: CASSLRLAGGRGLYNEQFF.

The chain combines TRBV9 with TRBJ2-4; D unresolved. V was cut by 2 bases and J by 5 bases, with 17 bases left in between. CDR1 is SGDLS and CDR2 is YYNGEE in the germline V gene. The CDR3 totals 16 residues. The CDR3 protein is CASSVSALRSENIQYF. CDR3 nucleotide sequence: TGTGCCAGCAGCGTTTCTGCCTTACGGAGTGAAAACATTCAGTACTTC.

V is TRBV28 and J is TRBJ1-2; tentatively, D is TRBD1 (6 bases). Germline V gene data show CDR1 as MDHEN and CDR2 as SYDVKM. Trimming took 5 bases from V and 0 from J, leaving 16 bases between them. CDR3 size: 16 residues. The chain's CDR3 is CASSLAYREANYGYTF. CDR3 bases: TGTGCCAGCAGTCTAGCCTACAGGGAAGCTAACTATGGCTACACCTTC.

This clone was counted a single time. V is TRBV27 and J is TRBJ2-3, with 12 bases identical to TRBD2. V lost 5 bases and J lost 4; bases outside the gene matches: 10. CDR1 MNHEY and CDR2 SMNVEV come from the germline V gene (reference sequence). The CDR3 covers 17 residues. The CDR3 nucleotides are TGTGCCAGCAGTCAACGGACTAGCGGGGCCAGGTCAGATACGCAGTATTTT. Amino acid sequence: CASSQRTSGARSDTQYF.

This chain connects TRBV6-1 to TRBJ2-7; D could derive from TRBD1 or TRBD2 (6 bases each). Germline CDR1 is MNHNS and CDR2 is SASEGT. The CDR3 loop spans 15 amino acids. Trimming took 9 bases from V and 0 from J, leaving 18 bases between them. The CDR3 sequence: CASCRGTTSSYEQYF. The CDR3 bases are TGTGCCAGTTGCCGCGGGACAACTAGCTCCTACGAGCAGTACTTC.

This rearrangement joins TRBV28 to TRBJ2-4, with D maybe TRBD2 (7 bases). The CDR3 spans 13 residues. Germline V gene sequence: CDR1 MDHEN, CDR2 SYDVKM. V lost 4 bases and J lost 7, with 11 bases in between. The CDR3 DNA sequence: TGTGCCAGCAGTTCGCGGGGGCCGAACATTCAGTACTTC. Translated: CASSSRGPNIQYF.

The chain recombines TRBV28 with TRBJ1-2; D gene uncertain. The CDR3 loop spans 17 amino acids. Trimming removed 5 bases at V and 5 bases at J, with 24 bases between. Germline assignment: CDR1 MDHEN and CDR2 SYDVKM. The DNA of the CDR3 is TGTGCCAGCAGTCCGTTGGGAGGGATCAAATCGGAGTATGGCTACACCTTC. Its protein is CASSPLGGIKSEYGYTF.

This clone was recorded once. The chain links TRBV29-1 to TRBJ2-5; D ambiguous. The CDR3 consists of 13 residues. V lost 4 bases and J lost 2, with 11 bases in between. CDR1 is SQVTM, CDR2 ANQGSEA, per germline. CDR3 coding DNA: TGCAGCGTTGGTTACAGCCCACAAGAGACCCAGTACTTC. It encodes CSVGYSPQETQYF.

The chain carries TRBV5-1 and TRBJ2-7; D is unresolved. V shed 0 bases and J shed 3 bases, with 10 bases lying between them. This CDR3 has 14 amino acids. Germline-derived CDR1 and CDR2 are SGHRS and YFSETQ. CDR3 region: CASSLDRSRYEQYF. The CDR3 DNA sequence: TGCGCCAGCAGCTTGGACCGGTCCCGCTACGAGCAGTACTTC.

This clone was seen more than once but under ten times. CDR3 coding DNA: TGTGCCAGCAGTGCCATGGGGGGAAATCAGCCCCAGCATTTT. Translated, it gives CASSAMGGNQPQHF. The chain has TRBV28 and TRBJ1-5, with D perhaps TRBD1 (5 bases). Germline CDR1 MDHEN, CDR2 SYDVKM. The CDR3 is made up of 14 amino acids. The V end lost 5 bases, the J end lost 4 bases, and 12 bases lay between the germline ends.

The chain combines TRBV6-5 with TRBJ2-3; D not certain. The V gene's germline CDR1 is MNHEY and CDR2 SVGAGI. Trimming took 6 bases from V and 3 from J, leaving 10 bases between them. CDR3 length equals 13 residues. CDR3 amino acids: CASSSDATDTQYF. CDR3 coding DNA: TGTGCCAGCAGCTCGGACGCGACAGATACGCAGTATTTT.

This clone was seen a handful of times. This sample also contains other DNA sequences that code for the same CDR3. CDR3 in amino acids: CASSPGQPNTEAFF. In DNA, the CDR3 is TGTGCCAGCAGCCCGGGACAGCCCAACACTGAAGCTTTCTTT. The genes are TRBV9 and TRBJ1-1, with 7 bases lining up with TRBD1. The CDR3 is made up of 14 amino acids. CDR1 is SGDLS and CDR2 is YYNGEE in the germline V gene. The J segment lost 2 bases and the V segment lost 4 bases, leaving 5 bases of the junction unmatched. Drawing the rest from reference TRBV9 and TRBJ1-1, the complete variable domain is DSGVTQTPKHLITATGQRVTLRCSPRSGDLSVYWYQQSLDQGLQFLIQYYNGEERAKGNILERFSAQQFPDLHSELNLSSLELGDSALYFCASSPGQPNTEAFFGQGTRLTVV.

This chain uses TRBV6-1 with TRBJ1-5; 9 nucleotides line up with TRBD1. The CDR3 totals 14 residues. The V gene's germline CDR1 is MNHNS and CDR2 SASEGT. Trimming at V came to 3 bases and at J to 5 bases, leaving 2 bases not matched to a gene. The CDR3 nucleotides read TGTGCCAGCAGTGATAACAGGGGGCATCAGCCCCAGCATTTT. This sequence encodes CASSDNRGHQPQHF.

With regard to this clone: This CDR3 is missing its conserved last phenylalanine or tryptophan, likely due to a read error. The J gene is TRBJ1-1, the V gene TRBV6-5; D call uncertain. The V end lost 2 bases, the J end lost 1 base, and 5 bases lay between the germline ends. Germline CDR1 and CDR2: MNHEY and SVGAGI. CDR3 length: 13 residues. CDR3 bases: TGTGCCAGCAGTTACCGGCAGAACACTGAAGCTTTCCTT. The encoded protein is CASSYRQNTEAFL.

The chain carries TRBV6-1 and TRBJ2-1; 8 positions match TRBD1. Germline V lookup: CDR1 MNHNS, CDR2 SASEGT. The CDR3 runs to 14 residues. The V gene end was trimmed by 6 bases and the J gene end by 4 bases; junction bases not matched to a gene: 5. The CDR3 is CASSPTGGYNEQFF. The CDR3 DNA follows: TGTGCCAGCAGCCCCACAGGGGGGTACAATGAGCAGTTCTTC.

CDR3 protein: CASSLQGVSYEQYF. The CDR3 nucleotides read TGTGCCAGCAGCCTCCAAGGGGTCTCCTACGAGCAGTACTTC. The chain carries TRBV7-9 and TRBJ2-7, with D possibly TRBD1 on 5 matching bases. CDR3 length: 14 residues. CDR1 is SEHNR and CDR2 is FQNEAQ in the germline V gene (reference sequence). V was shortened by 5 bases and J by 0 bases, with 11 bases between the two germline ends.

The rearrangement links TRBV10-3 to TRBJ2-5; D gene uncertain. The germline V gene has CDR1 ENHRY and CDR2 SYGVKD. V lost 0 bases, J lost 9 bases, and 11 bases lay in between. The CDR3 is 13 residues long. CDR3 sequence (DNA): TGTGCCATCAGTGAGTCCTCTGGTAGGGCCCAGTACTTC. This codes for CAISESSGRAQYF.

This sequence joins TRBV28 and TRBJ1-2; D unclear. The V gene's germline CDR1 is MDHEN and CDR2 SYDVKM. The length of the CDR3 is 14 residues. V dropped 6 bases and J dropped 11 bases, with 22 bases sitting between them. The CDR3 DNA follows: TGTGCCAGCAGCCCGACTCCCCACGTCCGGGGTTACACCTTC. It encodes CASSPTPHVRGYTF.

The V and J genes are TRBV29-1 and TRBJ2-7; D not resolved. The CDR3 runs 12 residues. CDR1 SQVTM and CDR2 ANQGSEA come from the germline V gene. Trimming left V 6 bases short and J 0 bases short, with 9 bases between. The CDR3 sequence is CSVGHRSYEQYF. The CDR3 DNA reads TGCAGCGTAGGGCACCGCTCCTACGAGCAGTACTTC.

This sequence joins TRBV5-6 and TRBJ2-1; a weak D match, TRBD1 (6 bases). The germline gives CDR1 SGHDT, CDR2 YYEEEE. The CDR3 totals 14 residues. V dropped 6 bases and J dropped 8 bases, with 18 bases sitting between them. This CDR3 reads CASTYGGVSDEQFF. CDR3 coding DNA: TGTGCCAGCACCTATGGGGGCGTGTCGGATGAGCAGTTCTTC.

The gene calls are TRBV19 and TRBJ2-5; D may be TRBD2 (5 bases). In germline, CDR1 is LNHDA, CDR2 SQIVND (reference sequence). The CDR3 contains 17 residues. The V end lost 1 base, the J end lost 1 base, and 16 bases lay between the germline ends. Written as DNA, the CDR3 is TGTGCCAGTAGTATAGTCCGCCCGGGATCTATCCAAGAGACCCAGTACTTC. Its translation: CASSIVRPGSIQETQYF.

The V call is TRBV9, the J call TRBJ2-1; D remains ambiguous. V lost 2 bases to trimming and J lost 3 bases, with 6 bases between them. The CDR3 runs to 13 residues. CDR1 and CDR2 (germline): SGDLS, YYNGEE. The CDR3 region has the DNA TGTGCCAGCAGCGTTTTCAGCTACAATGAGCAGTTCTTC. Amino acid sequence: CASSVFSYNEQFF.